The rows below give T cell receptor beta chains drawn from one sample of a study of graft-versus-host responses after intestinal transplantation. Clones were read by immunoSEQ multiplex PCR, and TCRdb kept only the in-frame ones, dropping some. The sample consists of some 45,000 clones, approximately 95% of them appearing once. The starting material was PBMCs, obtained about 320 days after intestinal transplant. These receptors came from a human patient who received an intestinal transplant, so some T cells may come from the graft donor. CDR3s include the opening cysteine and the closing phenylalanine or tryptophan. A D gene is named only where the DNA matches it firmly. The size entry is marked missing in some rows and otherwise reads once, few, many or a size class.

V gene,J gene,D gene,clone size,CDR3 DNA,CDR3 protein
TRBV7-6,TRBJ1-1,.,.,TGTGCCAGCAGCTTAGAGCCTCGGGATTGGGCGAACACTGAAGCTTTCTTT,CASSLEPRDWANTEAFF
TRBV4-2,TRBJ1-1,.,.,TGTGCCAGCAGCCTACGTGACACCGCGAACACTGAAGCTTTCTTT,CASSLRDTANTEAFF
TRBV4-1,TRBJ1-2,.,.,TGCGCCAGCAGCCGTCGAGTGGACACTAACTATGGCTACACCTTC,CASSRRVDTNYGYTF
TRBV27,TRBJ1-2,.,.,TGTGCCAGCACCCCCCGTGGCGGCGGGTATGGCTACACCTTC,CASTPRGGGYGYTF
TRBV27,TRBJ1-1,TRBD1,.,TGTGCCAGCAGGACAGGGGGAGGCACTGAAGCTTTCTTT,CASRTGGGTEAFF
TRBV4-3,TRBJ1-2,.,.,TGCGCCAGCAGCCGCCGGGACGGGATTAACTATGGCTACACCTTC,CASSRRDGINYGYTF
TRBV5-1,TRBJ2-5,TRBD1,.,TGCGCCAGCAGCTATGGACAGGGCCGACAACAAGAGACCCAGTACTTC,CASSYGQGRQQETQYF
TRBV18,TRBJ2-5,.,.,TGTGCCAGCTCACCACCGCCGGGGCTTGGGAATGGGGAGACCCAGTACTTC,CASSPPPGLGNGETQYF
TRBV6-1,TRBJ1-3,.,.,TGTGCCAGCAGTGGCGGTTTTTTTGGAGGAAACACCATATATTTT,CASSGGFFGGNTIYF
TRBV28,TRBJ2-1,TRBD2,.,TGTGCCAGCAGTTTATCCCCCGGGACTAGCGGGGCCAGACAGTTCTTC,CASSLSPGTSGARQFF
TRBV27,TRBJ2-5,.,.,TGTGCCAGCAGTTTATTCCCAGGGACGACCCAGTACTTC,CASSLFPGTTQYF
TRBV12-5,TRBJ1-1,.,.,TGTGCTAGTGGTTTGGGTCGTAGCCTGAACACTGAAGCTTTCTTT,CASGLGRSLNTEAFF
TRBV6-5,TRBJ1-2,.,once,TGTGCCAGCAGTCTTAACGGGGAGTTCTATGGCTACACCTTC,CASSLNGEFYGYTF
TRBV12-5,TRBJ2-7,.,.,TGTGCTAGTGGTTTGGTAGCAGGGTGGTCCGAGCAGTACTTC,CASGLVAGWSEQYF
TRBV2,TRBJ1-5,.,.,TGTGCCAGCAGTGCCCAGAATAGCAATCAGCCCCAGCATTTT,CASSAQNSNQPQHF
TRBV7-9,TRBJ2-1,.,.,TGTGCCAGCACATCTCAGTCCGGGAGCGCCGCCAATGAGCAGTTCTTC,CASTSQSGSAANEQFF
TRBV5-1,TRBJ1-4,TRBD1,.,TGCGCCAGCAGCCAGGGGGGGAAACTGTTTTTT,CASSQGGKLFF
TRBV9,TRBJ2-1,TRBD2,.,TGTGCCAGCAGCCTCCGACTAGCGGGAGTAAATGAGCAGTTCTTC,CASSLRLAGVNEQFF
TRBV21-1,TRBJ2-7,.,.,TGTGCCAGCAGCGCCAGGACAGGGTCCCCCTACGAGCAGTACTTC,CASSARTGSPYEQYF
TRBV9,TRBJ1-3,.,.,TGTGCCAGCAGCGTAGGGGGTATCTCTGGAAACACCATATATTTT,CASSVGGISGNTIYF
TRBV5-1,TRBJ2-3,.,.,TGCGCCAGCAGAGAGGACCGGACACCGAGCACAGATACGCAGTATTTT,CASREDRTPSTDTQYF
TRBV2,TRBJ2-7,TRBD1,.,TGTGCCAGCAGAGACACGGACAGGGGGCTTTCCTACGAGCAGTACTTC,CASRDTDRGLSYEQYF
TRBV6-1,TRBJ1-3,.,.,TGTGCCAGCACTGTACACGGAGGGGAGAACACCATATATTTT,CASTVHGGENTIYF
TRBV7-9,TRBJ1-4,.,once,TGTGCCAGCAGCCAATATATCGCCTCTCCTAATGAAAAACTGTTTTTT,CASSQYIASPNEKLFF
TRBV5-1,TRBJ2-4,.,.,TGCGCCAGCAGCTTGGAGGGGGATCGAGCCAAAAACATTCAGTACTTC,CASSLEGDRAKNIQYF
TRBV30,TRBJ2-5,TRBD1,.,TGTGCCTGGAGCAGGGACAGAGACCAAGAGACCCAGTACTTC,CAWSRDRDQETQYF
TRBV9,TRBJ2-5,TRBD1,.,TGTGCCAGCAGCGTGGACAGGGGCGCGGAGACCCAGTACTTC,CASSVDRGAETQYF
TRBV28,TRBJ2-3,.,.,TGTGCCAGCAGTTTCGGGCAGCCCACAGATACGCAGTATTTT,CASSFGQPTDTQYF
TRBV11-3,TRBJ2-7,.,.,TGTGCCAGCAGCTTAAACTATGCCTACGAGCAGTACTTC,CASSLNYAYEQYF